The subject of this entry is one TCR beta chain. Its specificity is not known. Deep was the level at which the assay was run. Data came from immunoSEQ multiplex PCR; TCRdb stores just in-frame clones and leaves some out. Among about 2.5 million clones listed, just under 95% were seen once. This entry comes from a study of shared clonotypes between healthy human individuals. General study points: It was observed that 5% to 6.5% of naive CD4 clonotypes were shared across a few donors.

Trimming removed 5 bases from V and 1 base from J; junction bases left unmatched: 12. Germline V gene data show CDR1 as SGHAT and CDR2 as FQNNGV. This CDR3 has 17 amino acids. The chain joins TRBV11-2 to TRBJ2-7; 9 nucleotides agree with TRBD2. The receptor was isolated from a man aged 18 to 29 in good health. Some clones in this sample may be carry-over from other donors' samples. The sequenced sample consisted of naive CD4+ T cells from PBMCs. Noted subset: CD45RA+ positively selected. The CDR3 region has the DNA TGTGCCAGCAGCCCCCCCATATCTAGCGGGAAGTCCTACGAGCAGTACTTC. It codes for CASSPPISSGKSYEQYF.